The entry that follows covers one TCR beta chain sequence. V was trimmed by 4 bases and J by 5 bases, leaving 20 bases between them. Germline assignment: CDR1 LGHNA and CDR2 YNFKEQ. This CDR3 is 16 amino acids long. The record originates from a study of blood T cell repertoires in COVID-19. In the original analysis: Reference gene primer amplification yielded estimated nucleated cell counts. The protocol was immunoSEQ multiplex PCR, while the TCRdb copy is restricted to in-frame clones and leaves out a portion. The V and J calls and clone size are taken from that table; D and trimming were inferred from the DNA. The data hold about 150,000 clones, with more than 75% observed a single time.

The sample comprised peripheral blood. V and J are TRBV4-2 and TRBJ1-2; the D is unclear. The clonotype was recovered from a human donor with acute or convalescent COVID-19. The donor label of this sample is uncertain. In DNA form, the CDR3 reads TGTGCCAGCAGCCCCTGGGCGGAGGGTTCCAATTATGGCTACACCTTC. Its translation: CASSPWAEGSNYGYTF.